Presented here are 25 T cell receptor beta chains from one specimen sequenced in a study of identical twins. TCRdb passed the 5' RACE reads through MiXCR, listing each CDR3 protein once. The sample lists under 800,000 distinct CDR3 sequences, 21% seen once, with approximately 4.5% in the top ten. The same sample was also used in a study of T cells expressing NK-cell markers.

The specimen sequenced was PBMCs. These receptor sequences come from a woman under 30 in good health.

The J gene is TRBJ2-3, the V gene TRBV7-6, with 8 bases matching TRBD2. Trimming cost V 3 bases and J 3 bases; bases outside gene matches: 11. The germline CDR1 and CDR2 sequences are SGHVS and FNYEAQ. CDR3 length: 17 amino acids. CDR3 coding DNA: TGTGCCAGCAGCTTCGGGGTAGCGGGACTTCTTACAGATACGCAGTATTTT. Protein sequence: CASSFGVAGLLTDTQYF.

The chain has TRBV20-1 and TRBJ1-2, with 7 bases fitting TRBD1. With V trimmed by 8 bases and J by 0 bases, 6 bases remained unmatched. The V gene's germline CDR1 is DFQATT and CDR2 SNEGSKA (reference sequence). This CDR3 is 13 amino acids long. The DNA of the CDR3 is TGCAGTCTAAGACAGGGAACTAACTATGGCTACACCTTC. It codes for CSLRQGTNYGYTF.

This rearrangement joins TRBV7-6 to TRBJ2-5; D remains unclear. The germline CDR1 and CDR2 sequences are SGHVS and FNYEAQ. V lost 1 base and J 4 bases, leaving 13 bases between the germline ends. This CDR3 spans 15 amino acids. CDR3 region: CASSLGPLEGETQYF. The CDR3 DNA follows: TGTGCCAGCAGCTTAGGCCCTCTAGAAGGAGAGACCCAGTACTTC.

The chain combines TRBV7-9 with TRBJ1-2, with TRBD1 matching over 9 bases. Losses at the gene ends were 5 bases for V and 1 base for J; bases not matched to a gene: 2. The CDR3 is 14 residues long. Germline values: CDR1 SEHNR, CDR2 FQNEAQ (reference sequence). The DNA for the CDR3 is TGTGCCAGCAGCACGACAGGGGGTAACTATGGCTACACCTTC. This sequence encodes CASSTTGGNYGYTF.

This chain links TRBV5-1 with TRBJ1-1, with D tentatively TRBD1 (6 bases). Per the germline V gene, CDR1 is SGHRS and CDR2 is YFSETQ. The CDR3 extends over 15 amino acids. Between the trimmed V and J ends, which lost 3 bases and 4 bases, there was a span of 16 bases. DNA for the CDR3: TGCGCCAGCAGCTCGGGAACAGGGTCGGGCACTGAAGCTTTCTTT. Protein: CASSSGTGSGTEAFF.

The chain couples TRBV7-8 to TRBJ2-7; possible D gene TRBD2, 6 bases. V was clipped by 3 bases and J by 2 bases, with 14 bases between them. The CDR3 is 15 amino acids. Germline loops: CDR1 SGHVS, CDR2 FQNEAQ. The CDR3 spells CASSFSRDWPYEQYF. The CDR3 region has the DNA TGTGCCAGCAGCTTTTCCCGGGACTGGCCCTACGAGCAGTACTTC.

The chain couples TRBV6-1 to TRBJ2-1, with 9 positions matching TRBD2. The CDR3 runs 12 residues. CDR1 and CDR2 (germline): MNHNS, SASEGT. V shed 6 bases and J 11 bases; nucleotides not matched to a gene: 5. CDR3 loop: CASRSAGGKQFF. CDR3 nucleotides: TGTGCCAGCAGGTCCGCGGGGGGGAAGCAGTTCTTC.

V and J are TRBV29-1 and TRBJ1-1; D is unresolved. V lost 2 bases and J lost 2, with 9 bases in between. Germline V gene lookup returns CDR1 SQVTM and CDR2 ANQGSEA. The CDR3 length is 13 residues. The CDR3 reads CSVEYDANTEAFF. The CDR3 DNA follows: TGCAGCGTTGAATACGACGCCAACACTGAAGCTTTCTTT.

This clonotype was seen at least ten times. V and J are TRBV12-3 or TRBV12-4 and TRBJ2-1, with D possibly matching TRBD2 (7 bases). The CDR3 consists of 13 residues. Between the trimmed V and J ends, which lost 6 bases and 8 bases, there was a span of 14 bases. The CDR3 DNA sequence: TGTGCCAGCAGCTCCGACGGGGGGCATGAGCAGTTCTTC. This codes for CASSSDGGHEQFF.

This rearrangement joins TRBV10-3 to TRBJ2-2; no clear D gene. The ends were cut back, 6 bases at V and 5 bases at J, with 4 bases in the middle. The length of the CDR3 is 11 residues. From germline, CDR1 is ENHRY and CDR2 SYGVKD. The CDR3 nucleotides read TGTGCCATCAGAGTGACCGGGGAGCTGTTTTTT. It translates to CAIRVTGELFF.

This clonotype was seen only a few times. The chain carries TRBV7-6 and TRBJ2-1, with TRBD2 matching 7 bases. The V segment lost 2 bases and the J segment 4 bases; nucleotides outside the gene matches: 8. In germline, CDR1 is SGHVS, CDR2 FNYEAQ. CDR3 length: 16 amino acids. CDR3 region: CASSLSTPGGYNEQFF. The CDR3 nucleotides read TGTGCCAGCAGCTTATCGACCCCCGGGGGGTACAATGAGCAGTTCTTC.

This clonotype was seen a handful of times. CDR3 region: CSARTGTERYEQYF. The CDR3 nucleotides read TGCAGTGCTCGTACCGGGACCGAGCGATACGAGCAGTACTTC. The rearrangement links TRBV20-1 to TRBJ2-7, with D possibly being TRBD1 or TRBD2 (5 bases each). Germline V gives CDR1 DFQATT, CDR2 SNEGSKA (reference sequence). The CDR3 runs to 14 residues. The ends were cut back, 5 bases at V and 4 bases at J, with 18 bases in the middle.

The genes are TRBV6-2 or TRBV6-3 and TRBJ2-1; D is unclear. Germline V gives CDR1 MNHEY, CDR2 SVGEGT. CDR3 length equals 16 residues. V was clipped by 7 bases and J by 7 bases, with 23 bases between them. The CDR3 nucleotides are TGTGCCAGCACCCCACGGGCGAGGACCCCTCGTAATGAGCAGTTCTTC. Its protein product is CASTPRARTPRNEQFF.

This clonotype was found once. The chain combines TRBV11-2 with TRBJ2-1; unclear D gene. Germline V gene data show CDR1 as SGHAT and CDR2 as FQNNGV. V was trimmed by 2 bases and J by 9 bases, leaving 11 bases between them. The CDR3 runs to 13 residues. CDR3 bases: TGTGCCAGCAGCTTAAGTCGGCGAAGTGAGCAGTTCTTC. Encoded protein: CASSLSRRSEQFF.

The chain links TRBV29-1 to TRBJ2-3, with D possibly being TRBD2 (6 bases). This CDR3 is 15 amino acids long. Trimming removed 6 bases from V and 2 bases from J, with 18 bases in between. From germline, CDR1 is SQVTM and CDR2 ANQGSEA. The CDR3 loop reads CSVEMTGTYTDTQYF. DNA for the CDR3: TGCAGCGTGGAGATGACCGGGACTTACACAGATACGCAGTATTTT.

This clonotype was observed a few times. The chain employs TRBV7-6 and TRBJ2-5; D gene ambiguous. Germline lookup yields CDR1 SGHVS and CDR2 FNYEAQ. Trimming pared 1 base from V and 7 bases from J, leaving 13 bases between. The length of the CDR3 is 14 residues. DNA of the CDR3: TGTGCCAGCAGCTTAGGCGTACCGTCGGGGACCCAGTACTTC. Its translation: CASSLGVPSGTQYF.

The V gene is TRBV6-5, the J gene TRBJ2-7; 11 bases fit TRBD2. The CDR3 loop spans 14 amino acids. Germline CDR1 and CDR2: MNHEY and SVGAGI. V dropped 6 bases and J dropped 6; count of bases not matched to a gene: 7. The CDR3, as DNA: TGTGCCAGCAGATATAGCGGGGGGGCGAGCGAGCAGTACTTC. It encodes CASRYSGGASEQYF.

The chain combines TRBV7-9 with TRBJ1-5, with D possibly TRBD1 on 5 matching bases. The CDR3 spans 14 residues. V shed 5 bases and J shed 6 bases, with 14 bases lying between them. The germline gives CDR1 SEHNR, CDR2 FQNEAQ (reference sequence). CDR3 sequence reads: CASSPGGGSQPQHF. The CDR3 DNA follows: TGTGCCAGCAGCCCCGGGGGGGGGAGTCAGCCCCAGCATTTT. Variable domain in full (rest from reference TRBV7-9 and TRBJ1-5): DTGVSQNPRHKITKRGQNVTFRCDPISEHNRLYWYRQTLGQGPEFLTYFQNEAQLEKSRLLSDRFSAERPKGSFSTLEIQRTEQGDSAMYLCASSPGGGSQPQHFGDGTRLSIL.

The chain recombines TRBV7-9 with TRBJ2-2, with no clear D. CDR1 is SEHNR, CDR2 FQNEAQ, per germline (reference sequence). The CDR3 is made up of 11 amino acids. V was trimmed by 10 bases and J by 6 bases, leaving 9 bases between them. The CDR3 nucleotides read TGTGCCACCTCGTCGGCCGGGGAGCTGTTTTTT. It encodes CATSSAGELFF.

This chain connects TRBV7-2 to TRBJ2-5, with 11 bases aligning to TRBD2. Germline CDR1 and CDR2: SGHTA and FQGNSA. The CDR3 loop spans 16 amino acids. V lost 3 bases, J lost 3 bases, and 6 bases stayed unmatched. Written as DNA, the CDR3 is TGTGCCAGCAGCTTCCTAGGGACTAGCGGCGAAGAGACCCAGTACTTC. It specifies CASSFLGTSGEETQYF.

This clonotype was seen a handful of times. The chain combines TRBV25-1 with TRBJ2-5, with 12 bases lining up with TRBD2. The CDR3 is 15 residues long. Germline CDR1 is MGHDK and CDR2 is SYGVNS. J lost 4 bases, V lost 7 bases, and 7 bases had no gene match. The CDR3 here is CASTSASGRGETQYF. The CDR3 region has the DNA TGTGCCAGCACCTCCGCTAGCGGGAGGGGAGAGACCCAGTACTTC.

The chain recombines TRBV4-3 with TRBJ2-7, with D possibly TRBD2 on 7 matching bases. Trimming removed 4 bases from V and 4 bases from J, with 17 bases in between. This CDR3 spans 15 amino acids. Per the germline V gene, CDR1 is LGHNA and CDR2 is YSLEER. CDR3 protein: CASSLTTEGGYEQYF. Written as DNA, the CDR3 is TGCGCCAGCAGCCTGACCACGGAGGGGGGGTACGAGCAGTACTTC.

The CDR3 DNA reads TGTGCCAGTAGTAACAGGGGAGAAGAGACCCAGTACTTC. Its protein is CASSNRGEETQYF. The V call is TRBV19, the J call TRBJ2-5; 7 bases are a match to TRBD1. CDR3 length: 13 amino acids. Germline trimming cut 4 bases from V and 3 bases from J; bases unmatched to any gene: 2. CDR1 is LNHDA and CDR2 is SQIVND in the germline V gene (reference sequence).

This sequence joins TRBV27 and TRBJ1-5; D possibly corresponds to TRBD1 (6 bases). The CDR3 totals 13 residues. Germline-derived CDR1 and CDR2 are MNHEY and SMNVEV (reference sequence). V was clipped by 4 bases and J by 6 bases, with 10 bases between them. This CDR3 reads CASSWGGGQPQHF. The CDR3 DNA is TGTGCCAGCAGTTGGGGGGGCGGTCAGCCCCAGCATTTT.

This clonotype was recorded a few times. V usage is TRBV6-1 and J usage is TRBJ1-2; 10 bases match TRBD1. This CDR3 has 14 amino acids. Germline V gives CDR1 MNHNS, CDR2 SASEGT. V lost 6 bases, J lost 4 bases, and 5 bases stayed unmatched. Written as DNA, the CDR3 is TGTGCCAGCAGACGACAGGGGGCGGGCTATGGCTACACCTTC. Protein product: CASRRQGAGYGYTF.